This T cell receptor beta chain was sequenced during a study of CXCR3-negative and CXCR3-positive naive CD8 T cells. Overall study findings and caveats: Comparison of naive cells showed more hydrophobic TRB CDR3s in CXCR3-positive than in CXCR3-negative naive cells. Across naive subsets, surface CD5 expression was comparable, and TCR strength was inferred from properties of the TRB CDR3.

With regard to this clonotype: Its antigen remains unidentified.

CDR1 and CDR2 from the germline V gene are SGHRS and YFSETQ. The CDR3 length is 15 residues. The libraries of TRB cDNA were prepared using 5' RACE with UMI labels. TCRdb reprocessed the 5' RACE reads and stores each CDR3 protein as one record, lacking DNA. In total, the table holds 50,000 to 65,000 distinct CDR3 sequences. Source material: naive CXCR3- CD8+ T cells from blood. Subset defined: CD45RO-CCR7+CD27+CD95- naive CD8+ T cells lacking CXCR3 (TNR3-). V usage is TRBV5-1 and J usage is TRBJ2-2; without DNA, the TCRdb call of TRBD2 cannot be checked. The sequence derives from a human donor in good health. Some clones in this sample may be carry-over from other donors' samples. The CDR3 loop is CASTQGGFNTGELFF.